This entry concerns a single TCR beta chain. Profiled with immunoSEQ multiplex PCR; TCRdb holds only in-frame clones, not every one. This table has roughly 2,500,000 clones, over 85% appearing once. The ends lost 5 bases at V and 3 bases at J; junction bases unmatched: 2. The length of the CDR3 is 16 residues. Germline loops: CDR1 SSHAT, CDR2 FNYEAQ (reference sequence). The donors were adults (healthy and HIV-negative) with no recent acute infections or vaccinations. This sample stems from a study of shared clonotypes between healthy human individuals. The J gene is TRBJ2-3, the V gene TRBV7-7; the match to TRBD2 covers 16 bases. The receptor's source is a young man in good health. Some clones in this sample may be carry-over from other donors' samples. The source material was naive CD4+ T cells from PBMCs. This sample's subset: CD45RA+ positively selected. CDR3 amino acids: CASSAGLAGGTDTQYF. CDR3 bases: TGTGCCAGCAGCGCGGGACTAGCGGGAGGGACAGATACGCAGTATTTT.